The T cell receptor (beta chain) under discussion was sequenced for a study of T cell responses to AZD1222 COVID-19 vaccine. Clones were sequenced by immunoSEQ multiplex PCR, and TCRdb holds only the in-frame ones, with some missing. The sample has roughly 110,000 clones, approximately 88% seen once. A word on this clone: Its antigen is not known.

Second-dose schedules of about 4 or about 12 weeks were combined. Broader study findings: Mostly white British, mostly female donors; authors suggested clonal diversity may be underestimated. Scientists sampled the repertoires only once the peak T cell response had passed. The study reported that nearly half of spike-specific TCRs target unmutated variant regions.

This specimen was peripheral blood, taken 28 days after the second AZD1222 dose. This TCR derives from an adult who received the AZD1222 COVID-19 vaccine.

The DNA of the CDR3 is TGTGCCAGCAGCTTAAGGGCCGGGGGCTCATACAATGAGCAGTTCTTC. It yields the protein CASSLRAGGSYNEQFF. The rearrangement joins TRBV7-8 to TRBJ2-1; possibly TRBD1 or TRBD2 for D (6 bases each). Germline V gene data show CDR1 as SGHVS and CDR2 as FQNEAQ. The V and J ends lost 2 bases and 4 bases respectively, with 15 bases between them. The CDR3 extends over 16 amino acids.